This TCR beta chain is from a study of blood T cell repertoires in COVID-19 (dated by TCRdb to about 2020). Turning to the overall study: Collaborator samples came from the United States, Italy and Spain and covered acute and convalescent phases of COVID-19. The samples were drawn from two sources: the first 160 participants of the ongoing ImmuneRACE study, and fewer than 1,500 subjects contributed by 6 global collaborators. Nearly every sample came with metadata listing a de-identified subject ID, COVID-19 status, age in years and sex. Subjects who had been exposed to COVID-19, were actively infected with it, or had recovered from it provided the deeply sampled blood TCRbeta repertoires that made up the dataset. The material from the prospective study consisted of cDNA or gDNA derived from T cells, B-cell-depleted T cells, or PBMCs. A freely available public database, intended as a resource for researchers studying the immune response to SARS-CoV-2, is where the repertoires were released. Where available, HLA class I and class II types were taken from metadata supplied by the sample provider and were not determined by assay-based typing.

Worth noting for this clone: The target of this receptor is not known. No base quality information exists; no much larger clone differs at one position.

The immunoSEQ Assay, a bias-controlled multiplex PCR, was used to amplify TCRbeta CDR3 regions from genomic DNA. In the authors' own workflow: The number of nucleated cells in each sample was estimated by amplification of reference gene primers within the assay. To quantify the absolute abundance of each unique TCRbeta CDR3 rearrangement, sequence reads were collapsed and filtered. For each sample, productive Simpson clonality was calculated as the square root of Simpson's diversity index across productive rearrangements. The table comes from immuneACCESS by way of TCRdb, which keeps in-frame sequences with V and J called. Part of the clones is missing from these tables; in studies checked, under half for an unresolved V gene and the rest for unknown reasons. V, J and clone size are taken as reported in that table, and D and trimming were inferred from the DNA itself. Within this sample are a few hundred thousand clones, with roughly 84% of them counted one time only. The top ten hold 0.87% of the sample.

As encoded in the germline V gene, CDR1 is MDHEN while CDR2 is SYDVKM. Trimming costs V 3 bases and J 6 bases, and their ends lie 11 bases apart. The CDR3 covers 14 residues, taking in both the cysteine and the phenylalanine. Only CDR3 DNA remains: 42 bases, in frame from the first base. At one collaborating source in Seattle, patients were enrolled during active infection and were followed longitudinally through the course of disease. Collaborating institutions collected whole blood in K2EDTA tubes following their own protocols. For TCRbeta analysis, collaborator samples were shipped as frozen whole blood, as isolated PBMCs, or as DNA extracted from either sample type. Here is what the overall study found, with its caveats: The quantity of clinical and demographic metadata differed by source and by participant and was supplied without curation.

The receptor was isolated from a human donor with COVID-19, enrolled during active disease. The donor label of this sample is uncertain. The V gene is TRBV28 and the J gene is TRBJ2-2; the best D guess is TRBD1, with 6 bases matching. The specimen sequenced was peripheral blood. In nucleotides, the sequence is TGTGCCAGCAGTTTCAGGGGCGGACCCGGGGAGCTGTTTTTT. This sequence encodes CASSFRGGPGELFF.